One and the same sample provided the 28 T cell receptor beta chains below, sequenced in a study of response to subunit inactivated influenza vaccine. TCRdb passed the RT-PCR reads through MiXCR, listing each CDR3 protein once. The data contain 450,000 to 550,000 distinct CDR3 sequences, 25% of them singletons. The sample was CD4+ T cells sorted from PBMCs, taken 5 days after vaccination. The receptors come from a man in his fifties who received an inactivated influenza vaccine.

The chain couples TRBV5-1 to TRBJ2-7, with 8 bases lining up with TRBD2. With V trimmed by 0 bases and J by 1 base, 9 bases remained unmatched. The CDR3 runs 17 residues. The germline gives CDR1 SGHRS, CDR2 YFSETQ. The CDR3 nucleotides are TGCGCCAGCAGCTTGGGTATCGGGGGGGCCCGGTCCTACGAGCAGTACTTC. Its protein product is CASSLGIGGARSYEQYF. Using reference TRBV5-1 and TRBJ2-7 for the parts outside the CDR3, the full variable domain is KAGVTQTPRYLIKTRGQQVTLSCSPISGHRSVSWYQQTPGQGLQFLFEYFSETQRNKGNFPGRFSGRQFSNSRSEMNVSTLELGDSALYLCASSLGIGGARSYEQYFGPGTRLTVT.

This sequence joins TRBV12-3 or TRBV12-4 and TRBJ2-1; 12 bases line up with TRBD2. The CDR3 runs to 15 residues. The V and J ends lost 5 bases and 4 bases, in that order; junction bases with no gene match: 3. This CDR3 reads CASSRGTSGYNEQFF. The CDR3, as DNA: TGTGCCAGCAGTCGAGGGACTAGCGGGTACAATGAGCAGTTCTTC.

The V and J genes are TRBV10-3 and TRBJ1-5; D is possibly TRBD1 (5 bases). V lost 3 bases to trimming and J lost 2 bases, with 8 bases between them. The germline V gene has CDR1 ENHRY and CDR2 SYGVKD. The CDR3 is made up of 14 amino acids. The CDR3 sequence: CAISEKGGNQPQHF. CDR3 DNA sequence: TGTGCCATCAGTGAAAAAGGGGGCAATCAGCCCCAGCATTTT.

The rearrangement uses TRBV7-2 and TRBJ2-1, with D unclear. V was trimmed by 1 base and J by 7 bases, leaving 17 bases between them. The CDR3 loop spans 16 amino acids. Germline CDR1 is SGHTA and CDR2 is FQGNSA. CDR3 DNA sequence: TGTGCCAGCAGCTTAGATGGCTCCTACCTGGGGAATGAGCAGTTCTTC. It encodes CASSLDGSYLGNEQFF.

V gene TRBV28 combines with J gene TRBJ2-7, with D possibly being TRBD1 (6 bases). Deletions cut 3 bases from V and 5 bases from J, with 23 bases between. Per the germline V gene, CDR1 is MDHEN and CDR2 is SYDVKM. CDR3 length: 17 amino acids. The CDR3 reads CASSLGPLHRDIHEQYF. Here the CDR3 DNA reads TGTGCCAGCAGTTTGGGCCCCCTTCACAGGGATATCCACGAGCAGTACTTC.

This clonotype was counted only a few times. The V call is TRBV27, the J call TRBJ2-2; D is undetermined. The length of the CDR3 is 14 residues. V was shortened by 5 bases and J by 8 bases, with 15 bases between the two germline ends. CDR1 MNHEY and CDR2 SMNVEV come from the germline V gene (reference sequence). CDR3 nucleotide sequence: TGTGCCAGCAGTCACAGAGGTCAGAGGGGGGAGCTGTTTTTT. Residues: CASSHRGQRGELFF.

The CDR3 DNA reads TGTGCCAGCAGCCAAGAAGCGGGGGGAGGAGAGACCCAGTACTTC. Translating it yields CASSQEAGGGETQYF. This rearrangement joins TRBV4-2 to TRBJ2-5, with 9 bases lining up with TRBD2. Trimming at V came to 0 bases and at J to 4 bases, leaving 3 bases not matched to a gene. The CDR3 extends over 15 amino acids. Per germline, CDR1 LGHNA and CDR2 YNFKEQ.

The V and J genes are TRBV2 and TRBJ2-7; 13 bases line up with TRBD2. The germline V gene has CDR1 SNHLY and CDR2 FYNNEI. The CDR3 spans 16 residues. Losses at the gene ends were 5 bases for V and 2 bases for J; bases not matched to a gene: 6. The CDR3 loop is CASSPLAGGSPYEQYF. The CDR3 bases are TGTGCCAGCAGTCCACTAGCGGGAGGGTCCCCCTACGAGCAGTACTTC.

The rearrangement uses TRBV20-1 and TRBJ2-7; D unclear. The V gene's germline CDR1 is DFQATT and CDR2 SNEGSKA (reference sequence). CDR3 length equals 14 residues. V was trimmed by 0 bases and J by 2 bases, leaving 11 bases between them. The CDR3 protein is CSARDSTRPYEQYF. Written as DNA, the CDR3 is TGCAGTGCTAGAGATTCGACAAGGCCCTACGAGCAGTACTTC.

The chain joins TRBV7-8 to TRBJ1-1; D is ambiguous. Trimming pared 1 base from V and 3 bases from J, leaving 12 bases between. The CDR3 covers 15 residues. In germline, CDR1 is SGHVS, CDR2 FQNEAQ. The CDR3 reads CASSLGRHRDTEAFF. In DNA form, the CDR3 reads TGTGCCAGCAGCTTAGGTCGACATAGGGACACTGAAGCTTTCTTT.

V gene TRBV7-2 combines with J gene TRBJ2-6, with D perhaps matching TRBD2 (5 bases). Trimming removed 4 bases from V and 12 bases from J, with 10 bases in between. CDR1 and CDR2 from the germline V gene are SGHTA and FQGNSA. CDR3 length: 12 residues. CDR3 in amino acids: CASSSRGLVLTF. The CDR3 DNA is TGTGCCAGCAGCTCAAGAGGGCTCGTCCTGACTTTC.

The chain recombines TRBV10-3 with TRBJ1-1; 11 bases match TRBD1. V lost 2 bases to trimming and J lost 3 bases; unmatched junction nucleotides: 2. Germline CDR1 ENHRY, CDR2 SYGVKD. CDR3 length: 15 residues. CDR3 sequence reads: CAISEGDRGDTEAFF. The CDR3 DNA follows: TGTGCCATCAGTGAGGGGGACAGGGGGGACACTGAAGCTTTCTTT.

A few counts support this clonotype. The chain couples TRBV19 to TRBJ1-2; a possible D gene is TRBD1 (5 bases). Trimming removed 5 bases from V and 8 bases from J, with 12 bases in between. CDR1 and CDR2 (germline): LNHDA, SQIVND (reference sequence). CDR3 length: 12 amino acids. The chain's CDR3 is CASSGTVGGYTF. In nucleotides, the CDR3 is TGTGCCAGTAGTGGGACCGTGGGGGGCTACACCTTC.

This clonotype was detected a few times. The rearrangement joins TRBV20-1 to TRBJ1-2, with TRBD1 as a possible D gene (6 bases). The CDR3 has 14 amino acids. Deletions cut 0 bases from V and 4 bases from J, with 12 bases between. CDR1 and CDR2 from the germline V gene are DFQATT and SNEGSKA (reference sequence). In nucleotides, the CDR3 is TGCAGTGCTAGAGAAACAGGGAGGGGCTATGGCTACACCTTC. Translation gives CSARETGRGYGYTF.

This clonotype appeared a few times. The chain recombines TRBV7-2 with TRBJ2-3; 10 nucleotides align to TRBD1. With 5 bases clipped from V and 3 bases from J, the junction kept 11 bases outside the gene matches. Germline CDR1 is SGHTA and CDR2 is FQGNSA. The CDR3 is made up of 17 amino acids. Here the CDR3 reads CASSRRPGTGATDTQYF. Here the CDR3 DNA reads TGTGCCAGCAGCCGACGCCCCGGGACAGGGGCGACAGATACGCAGTATTTT.

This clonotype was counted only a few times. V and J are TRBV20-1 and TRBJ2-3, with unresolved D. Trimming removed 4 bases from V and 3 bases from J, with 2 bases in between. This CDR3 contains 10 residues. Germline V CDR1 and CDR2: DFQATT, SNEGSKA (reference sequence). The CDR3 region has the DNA TGCAGTGCTACTACAGATACGCAGTATTTT. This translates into CSATTDTQYF.

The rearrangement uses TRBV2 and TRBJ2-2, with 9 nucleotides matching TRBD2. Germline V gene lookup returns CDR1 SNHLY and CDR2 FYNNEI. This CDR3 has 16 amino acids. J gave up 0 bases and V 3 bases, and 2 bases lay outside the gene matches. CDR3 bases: TGTGCCAGCAGTGAGGTAGCGGGGGCGAACACCGGGGAGCTGTTTTTT. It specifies CASSEVAGANTGELFF.

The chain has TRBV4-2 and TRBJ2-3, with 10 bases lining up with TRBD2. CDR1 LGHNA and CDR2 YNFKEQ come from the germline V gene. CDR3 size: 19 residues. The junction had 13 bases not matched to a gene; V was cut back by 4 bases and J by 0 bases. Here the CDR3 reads CASSPSGSGGVVSTDTQYF. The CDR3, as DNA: TGTGCCAGCAGCCCCTCGGGGAGCGGGGGGGTCGTTAGCACAGATACGCAGTATTTT.

The CDR3: CASSFRGSTEAFF. The CDR3 coding sequence is TGTGCCAGCAGCTTCAGGGGTAGCACTGAAGCTTTCTTT. The genes are TRBV12-3 or TRBV12-4 and TRBJ1-1; maybe TRBD1 (6 bases). The CDR3 has 13 residues. V lost 6 bases to trimming and J lost 4 bases, with 12 bases between them.

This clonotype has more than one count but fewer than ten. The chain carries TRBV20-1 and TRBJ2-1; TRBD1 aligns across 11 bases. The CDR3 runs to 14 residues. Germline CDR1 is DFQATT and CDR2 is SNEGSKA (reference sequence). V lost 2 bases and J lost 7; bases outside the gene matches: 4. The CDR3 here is CSARWDRGKNEQFF. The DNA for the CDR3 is TGCAGTGCTAGATGGGACAGGGGGAAAAATGAGCAGTTCTTC.

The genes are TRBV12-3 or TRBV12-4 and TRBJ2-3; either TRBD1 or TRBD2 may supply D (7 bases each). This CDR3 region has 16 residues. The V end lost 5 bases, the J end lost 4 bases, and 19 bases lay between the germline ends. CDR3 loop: CASSLRGGVDPDTQYF. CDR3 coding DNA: TGTGCCAGCAGTCTCAGGGGGGGTGTCGATCCAGATACGCAGTATTTT.

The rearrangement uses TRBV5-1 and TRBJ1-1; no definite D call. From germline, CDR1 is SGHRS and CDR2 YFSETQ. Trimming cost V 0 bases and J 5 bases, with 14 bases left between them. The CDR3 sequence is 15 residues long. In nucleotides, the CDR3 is TGCGCCAGCAGCTTGGGGTATGGAACCCAGACTGAAGCTTTCTTT. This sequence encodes CASSLGYGTQTEAFF.

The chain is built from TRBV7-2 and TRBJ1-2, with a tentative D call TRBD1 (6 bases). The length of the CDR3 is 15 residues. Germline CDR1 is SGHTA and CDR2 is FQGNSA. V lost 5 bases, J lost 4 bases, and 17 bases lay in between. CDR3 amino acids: CASSPKGGRSYGYTF. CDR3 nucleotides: TGTGCCAGCAGCCCAAAGGGGGGCAGGAGCTATGGCTACACCTTC.

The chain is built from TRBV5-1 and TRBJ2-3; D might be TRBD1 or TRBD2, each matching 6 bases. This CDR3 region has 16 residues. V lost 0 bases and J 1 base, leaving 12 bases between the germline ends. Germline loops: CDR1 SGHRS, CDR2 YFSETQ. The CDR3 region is CASSLEGGSGTDTQYF. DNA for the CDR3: TGCGCCAGCAGCTTGGAGGGGGGTTCAGGCACAGATACGCAGTATTTT.

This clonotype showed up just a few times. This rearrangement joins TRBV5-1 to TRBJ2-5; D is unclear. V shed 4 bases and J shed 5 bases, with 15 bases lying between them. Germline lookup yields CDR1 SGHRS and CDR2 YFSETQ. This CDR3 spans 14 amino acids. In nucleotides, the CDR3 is TGCGCCAGCAGCCACTCGACCGGGCGGGAGACCCAGTACTTC. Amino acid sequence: CASSHSTGRETQYF.

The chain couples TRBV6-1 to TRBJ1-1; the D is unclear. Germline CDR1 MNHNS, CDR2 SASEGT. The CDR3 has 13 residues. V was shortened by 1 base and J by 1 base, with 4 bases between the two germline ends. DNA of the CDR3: TGTGCCAGCAGTGAAGACAGGAACACTGAAGCTTTCTTT. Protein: CASSEDRNTEAFF.

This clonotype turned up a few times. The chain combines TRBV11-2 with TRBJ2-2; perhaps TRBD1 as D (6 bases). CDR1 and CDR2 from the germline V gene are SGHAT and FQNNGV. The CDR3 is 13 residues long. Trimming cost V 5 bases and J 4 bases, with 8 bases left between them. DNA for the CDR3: TGTGCCAGCAGCCACAGGGTCACCGGGGAGCTGTTTTTT. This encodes CASSHRVTGELFF. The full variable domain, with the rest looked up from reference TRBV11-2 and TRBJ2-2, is EAGVAQSPRYKIIEKRQSVAFWCNPISGHATLYWYQQILGQGPKLLIQFQNNGVVDDSQLPKDRFSAERLKGVDSTLKIQPAKLEDSAVYLCASSHRVTGELFFGEGSRLTVL.

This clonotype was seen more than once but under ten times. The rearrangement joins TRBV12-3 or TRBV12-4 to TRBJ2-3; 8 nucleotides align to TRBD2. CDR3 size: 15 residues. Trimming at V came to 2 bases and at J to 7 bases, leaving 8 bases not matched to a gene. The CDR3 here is CASSLYGGAWNTQYF. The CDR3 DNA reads TGTGCCAGCAGTTTATACGGGGGGGCTTGGAATACGCAGTATTTT.